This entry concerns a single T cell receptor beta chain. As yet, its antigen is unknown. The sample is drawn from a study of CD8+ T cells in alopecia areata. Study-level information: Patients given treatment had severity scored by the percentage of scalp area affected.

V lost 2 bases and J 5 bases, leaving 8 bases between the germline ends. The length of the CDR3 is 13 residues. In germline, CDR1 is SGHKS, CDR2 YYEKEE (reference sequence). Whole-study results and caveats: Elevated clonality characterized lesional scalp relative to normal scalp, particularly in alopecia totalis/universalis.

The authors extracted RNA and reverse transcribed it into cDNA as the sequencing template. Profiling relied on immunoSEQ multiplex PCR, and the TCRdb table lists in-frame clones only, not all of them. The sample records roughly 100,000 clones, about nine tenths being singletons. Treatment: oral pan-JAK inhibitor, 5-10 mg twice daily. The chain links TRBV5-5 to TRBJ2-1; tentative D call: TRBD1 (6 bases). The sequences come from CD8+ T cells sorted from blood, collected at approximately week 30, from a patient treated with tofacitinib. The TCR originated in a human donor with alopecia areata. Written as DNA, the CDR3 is TGTGCCAGCAGCTTTCCAGGGGACAATGAGCAGTTCTTC. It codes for CASSFPGDNEQFF.